What follows are 20 T cell receptor beta chains derived from one specimen sequenced in a study of T cells after yellow fever vaccination. A single record per CDR3 protein comes from TCRdb applying MiXCR to the 5' RACE reads. The repertoire holds roughly 520,000 distinct CDR3 sequences, around a fifth seen once, with about 16% in the top ten. Source: PBMCs, taken roughly 20 days after the first yellow fever vaccination. These receptors were taken from a man between 18 and 29 years old who received the YFV17D yellow fever vaccine.

Worth noting for this clonotype: One junction end disagrees with the germline gene, perhaps due to a read error. CDR3 amino acids: CASGQGRPENTGELFF. The CDR3 DNA reads TGTGCCAGCGGCCAGGGCCGACCAGAGAACACCGGGGAGCTGTTTTTT. The chain has TRBV3-1 and TRBJ2-2, with D perhaps matching TRBD1 (5 bases). CDR1 is LGHDT, CDR2 YNNKEL, per germline (reference sequence). The CDR3 length is 16 residues.

This clonotype was counted a few times. The chain combines TRBV7-2 with TRBJ1-1; D is unclear. Germline CDR1 SGHTA, CDR2 FQGNSA. This CDR3 has 14 amino acids. V dropped 5 bases and J dropped 3 bases, with 13 bases sitting between them. The CDR3 sequence is CASSETSSYTEAFF. The DNA for the CDR3 is TGTGCCAGCAGCGAAACGTCCAGTTACACTGAAGCTTTCTTT.

This CDR3 reads CSGVSGTGSYGYTF. The CDR3 DNA sequence: TGCAGTGGCGTATCGGGGACAGGGAGTTATGGCTACACCTTC. This rearrangement joins TRBV20-1 to TRBJ1-2; 9 nucleotides match TRBD1. CDR3 length: 14 amino acids. The V gene end was trimmed by 7 bases and the J gene end by 5 bases; junction bases not matched to a gene: 11. Germline loops: CDR1 DFQATT, CDR2 SNEGSKA (reference sequence).

This clonotype turned up a few times. The genes are TRBV29-1 and TRBJ2-5; perhaps TRBD2 as D (7 bases). The CDR3 is 15 residues long. Trimming left V 2 bases short and J 1 base short, with 14 bases between. The V gene's germline CDR1 is SQVTM and CDR2 ANQGSEA. The CDR3 loop is CSVERGRGGQETQYF. CDR3 nucleotide sequence: TGCAGCGTTGAACGGGGGCGCGGGGGCCAAGAGACCCAGTACTTC.

The genes are TRBV29-1 and TRBJ2-3; D gene ambiguous. The CDR3 runs 14 residues. The germline CDR1 and CDR2 sequences are SQVTM and ANQGSEA. Trimming took off 5 bases at V and 1 base at J, with 13 bases between the two ends. The CDR3 sequence is CSVIRDSRTDTQYF. For the CDR3, the DNA is TGCAGCGTTATCCGCGACTCACGCACAGATACGCAGTATTTT.

The chain is built from TRBV20-1 and TRBJ2-7, with 8 bases identical to TRBD2. The V segment lost 2 bases and the J segment 4 bases; nucleotides outside the gene matches: 4. CDR1 and CDR2 (germline): DFQATT, SNEGSKA (reference sequence). This CDR3 spans 13 amino acids. The CDR3 bases are TGCAGTGCTAGACGGGGGGGAGAGTACGAGCAGTACGTC. It yields the protein CSARRGGEYEQYV.

This clonotype was picked up a small number of times. The chain joins TRBV9 to TRBJ2-1; 8 bases agree with TRBD2. Trimming removed 4 bases from V and 6 bases from J; junction bases left unmatched: 9. The CDR3 runs to 15 residues. Germline V gene lookup returns CDR1 SGDLS and CDR2 YYNGEE. In nucleotides, the CDR3 is TGTGCCAGCAGCTATAGACTAGCGCTACCCAATGAGCAGTTCTTC. This encodes CASSYRLALPNEQFF.

This clonotype was seen a few times. This chain joins TRBV7-6 and TRBJ1-3, with 7 positions matching TRBD1. The V and J ends lost 0 bases and 7 bases, in that order; junction bases with no gene match: 3. The germline CDR1 and CDR2 sequences are SGHVS and FNYEAQ. The length of the CDR3 is 14 residues. CDR3 DNA sequence: TGTGCCAGCAGCTTAGCGGCCAGGGGGAACACCATATATTTT. It encodes CASSLAARGNTIYF.

This clonotype has just a few counts. This rearrangement joins TRBV12-3 or TRBV12-4 to TRBJ1-3; D is unclear. V dropped 2 bases and J dropped 5 bases, with 10 bases sitting between them. The CDR3 is 14 residues long. The CDR3 DNA is TGTGCCAGCAGTTTATCAGGCTCCAGAAACACCATATATTTT. Translation gives CASSLSGSRNTIYF.

The chain uses TRBV18 and TRBJ2-5; 10 bases align to TRBD2. J gave up 1 base and V 3 bases, and 17 bases lay outside the gene matches. Germline values: CDR1 KGHSH, CDR2 LQKENI. The CDR3 loop spans 20 amino acids. CDR3 DNA: TGTGCCAGCTCACCCCTCTATCGGAGACGTAGCGGGGGGTCCCAAGAGACCCAGTACTTC. Protein product: CASSPLYRRRSGGSQETQYF.

The J gene is TRBJ2-7, the V gene TRBV7-9; D tentatively reads TRBD1 or TRBD2 (5 bases each). The CDR3 has 15 amino acids. Germline CDR1 and CDR2: SEHNR and FQNEAQ (reference sequence). V was cut by 11 bases and J by 7 bases, with 27 bases left in between. Written as DNA, the CDR3 is TGTGCCCTCCTCACGTCTACAGGTATACCGGGGGAGCAGTACTTC. Its protein product is CALLTSTGIPGEQYF. Together with reference TRBV7-9 and TRBJ2-7, the CDR3 gives the full variable domain: DTGVSQNPRHKITKRGQNVTFRCDPISEHNRLYWYRQTLGQGPEFLTYFQNEAQLEKSRLLSDRFSAERPKGSFSTLEIQRTEQGDSAMYLCALLTSTGIPGEQYFGPGTRLTVT.

This clonotype was seen a few times. V is TRBV12-3 or TRBV12-4 and J is TRBJ1-2; D is ambiguous. This CDR3 is built from 12 residues. Trimming shortened V by 3 bases and J by 5 bases, and 7 bases separated the two germline ends. The CDR3 nucleotides read TGTGCCAGCAGTTTCACGGGGTATGGCTACACCTTC. Amino acids: CASSFTGYGYTF.

This clonotype was found a few times. The chain couples TRBV5-1 to TRBJ2-5; 10 bases are shared with TRBD2. CDR3 size: 14 residues. Germline loops: CDR1 SGHRS, CDR2 YFSETQ. The junction had 4 bases not matched to a gene; V was cut back by 7 bases and J by 1 base. Here the CDR3 reads CASGAGGSQETQYF. The CDR3 nucleotides are TGCGCCAGCGGAGCGGGGGGGAGCCAAGAGACCCAGTACTTC.

This clonotype was seen a handful of times. The J gene is TRBJ2-7, the V gene TRBV20-1, with 11 bases identical to TRBD1. CDR1 and CDR2 (germline): DFQATT, SNEGSKA (reference sequence). This CDR3 is 13 amino acids long. J was trimmed by 3 bases and V by 5 bases; bases with no gene match: 3. The CDR3 bases are TGCAGTGCTCCCGGGACAGGGGGCTACGAGCAGTACTTC. This gives the protein CSAPGTGGYEQYF.

This clonotype was observed a single time. This chain uses TRBV7-2 with TRBJ2-2; TRBD2 aligns across 9 bases. Germline CDR1 SGHTA, CDR2 FQGNSA. V dropped 11 bases and J dropped 2; count of bases not matched to a gene: 6. The CDR3 loop spans 14 amino acids. The CDR3 here is CAGRLAENTGELFF. The CDR3 coding sequence is TGTGCCGGACGACTAGCGGAAAACACCGGGGAGCTGTTTTTT.

This clonotype has a handful of counts. The gene calls are TRBV7-8 and TRBJ1-5; unclear D gene. CDR1 is SGHVS, CDR2 FQNEAQ, per germline. Deletions cut 2 bases from V and 5 bases from J, with 10 bases between. The CDR3 runs 14 residues. The CDR3 DNA reads TGTGCCAGCAGCTTAATCGCCGGGGATCAGCCCCAGCATTTT. Translating gives CASSLIAGDQPQHF.

In its sample, this clonotype was seen many times. This sequence joins TRBV2 and TRBJ1-2; D is possibly TRBD1 (6 bases). V lost 3 bases to trimming and J lost 4 bases, with 12 bases between them. There are 14 residues in the CDR3. CDR1 is SNHLY, CDR2 FYNNEI, per germline. The CDR3 sequence is CASSEEQGGYGYTF. CDR3 DNA sequence: TGTGCCAGCAGTGAGGAACAGGGAGGCTATGGCTACACCTTC. The full variable domain, completed using reference TRBV2 and TRBJ1-2, is EPEVTQTPSHQVTQMGQEVILRCVPISNHLYFYWYRQILGQKVEFLVSFYNNEISEKSEIFDDQFSVERPDGSNFTLKIRSTKLEDSAMYFCASSEEQGGYGYTFGSGTRLTVV.

This clonotype was observed a handful of times. The rearrangement links TRBV5-1 to TRBJ2-5, with 12 positions matching TRBD2. Per germline, CDR1 SGHRS and CDR2 YFSETQ. V shed 6 bases, J shed 3 bases, and the junction held 9 bases outside the gene matches. The CDR3 contains 16 residues. The CDR3 DNA is TGCGCCAGCACCTGGACTAGCGGGGCCTTAGAAGAGACCCAGTACTTC. This sequence encodes CASTWTSGALEETQYF. Variable domain in full (rest from reference TRBV5-1 and TRBJ2-5): KAGVTQTPRYLIKTRGQQVTLSCSPISGHRSVSWYQQTPGQGLQFLFEYFSETQRNKGNFPGRFSGRQFSNSRSEMNVSTLELGDSALYLCASTWTSGALEETQYFGPGTRLLVL.

The chain combines TRBV12-3 or TRBV12-4 with TRBJ2-5; 7 positions agree with TRBD1. J lost 4 bases, V lost 5 bases, and 7 bases had no gene match. The CDR3 is 14 amino acids. CDR3 DNA sequence: TGTGCCAGCAGTCTCACGGACAGGCTAGAGACCCAGTACTTC. This sequence encodes CASSLTDRLETQYF.

This clonotype was counted a few times. The rearrangement joins TRBV5-1 to TRBJ2-2; tentatively, D is TRBD1 (6 bases). The germline V gene encodes CDR1 SGHRS and CDR2 YFSETQ. V was cut by 0 bases and J by 3 bases, with 9 bases left in between. This CDR3 is built from 15 residues. This chain's CDR3 is CASSLGTAYTGELFF. The DNA for the CDR3 is TGCGCCAGCAGCTTGGGGACAGCTTACACCGGGGAGCTGTTTTTT.